This is a list of T cell receptor beta chains from one sample in a study of human T cells and chemical hapten exposure. TCRdb reanalysed the RACE reads using MiXCR and keeps one entry per CDR3 protein. The sample lists about 290,000 distinct CDR3 sequences; 7.5% to 9% were seen once. The sequenced sample was whole blood, obtained in connection with sensitization to the hapten diphenylcyclopropenone (DPC). The receptor set was obtained from a man younger than 35 with alopecia areata. Some clones in this sample may be carry-over from other donors' samples. Each CDR3 is given with its conserved first and last residue. The D gene is left open where the match is weak. Clone sizes are given selectively: once, few, many, or a class where the clone is expanded.

d_call: TRBD1
j_call: TRBJ1-6
v_call: TRBV3-1
clone_size: -
cdr3_nt: TGTGCCAGCAGCCTACAGGGGGCGTTTTCACCCCTCCACTTT
cdr3_aa: CASSLQGAFSPLHF

d_call: -
j_call: TRBJ1-1
v_call: TRBV9
clone_size: -
cdr3_nt: TGTGCCAGCAGCGTAGACGGACGAACCGCTGAAGCTTTCTTT
cdr3_aa: CASSVDGRTAEAFF

d_call: TRBD1
j_call: TRBJ1-3
v_call: TRBV7-3
clone_size: -
cdr3_nt: TGTGCCAGCAGCGATGGGACAGGGGATGGAAACACCATATATTTT
cdr3_aa: CASSDGTGDGNTIYF

d_call: TRBD2
j_call: TRBJ2-7
v_call: TRBV6-5
clone_size: -
cdr3_nt: TGTGCCAGCAGTTTCGGGACTAGCGGGGGCTACGAGCAGTACTTC
cdr3_aa: CASSFGTSGGYEQYF

d_call: -
j_call: TRBJ2-2
v_call: TRBV20-1
clone_size: few
cdr3_nt: TGCAGTGCTATAGGGCCTTGGAACACCGGGGAGCTGTTTTTT
cdr3_aa: CSAIGPWNTGELFF

d_call: -
j_call: TRBJ1-1
v_call: TRBV29-1
clone_size: -
cdr3_nt: TGCAGCGTCCCGGAGACCCAATGGACTGAAGCTTTCTTT
cdr3_aa: CSVPETQWTEAFF

d_call: TRBD1
j_call: TRBJ1-6
v_call: TRBV25-1
clone_size: many
cdr3_nt: TGTGCCAGCAGTGAATATTGGACAGGGGGCTATTCACCCCTCCACTTT
cdr3_aa: CASSEYWTGGYSPLHF

d_call: -
j_call: TRBJ2-4
v_call: TRBV7-2
clone_size: -
cdr3_nt: TGTGCCAGCAGCTTAGGGGGAGAAAACATTCAGTACTTC
cdr3_aa: CASSLGGENIQYF

d_call: TRBD1
j_call: TRBJ2-1
v_call: TRBV29-1
clone_size: -
cdr3_nt: TGCAGCGTTGAAAGTGACAGGGGGAATGAGCAGTTCTTC
cdr3_aa: CSVESDRGNEQFF

d_call: -
j_call: TRBJ1-2
v_call: TRBV6-2/TRBV6-3
clone_size: few
cdr3_nt: TGTGCCAGCACCTCTACCTGGCGTAACTATGGCTACACCTTC
cdr3_aa: CASTSTWRNYGYTF

d_call: -
j_call: TRBJ1-5
v_call: TRBV6-2/TRBV6-3
clone_size: -
cdr3_nt: TGTGCCAGCAGTTCGAGGAATAGCAATCAGCCCCAGCATTTT
cdr3_aa: CASSSRNSNQPQHF

d_call: -
j_call: TRBJ2-7
v_call: TRBV28
clone_size: few
cdr3_nt: TGTGCTAGCACCGTCGAGGGCTACGAGCAGTACTTC
cdr3_aa: CASTVEGYEQYF

d_call: -
j_call: TRBJ2-6
v_call: TRBV9
clone_size: many
cdr3_nt: TGTGCCAGCACTTTGGGCGCCGGGGCCAACGTCCTGACTTTC
cdr3_aa: CASTLGAGANVLTF

d_call: -
j_call: TRBJ1-1
v_call: TRBV4-1
clone_size: few
cdr3_nt: TGCGCCAGCAGCCATATAACAGGGGAAGCTTTCTTT
cdr3_aa: CASSHITGEAFF

d_call: -
j_call: TRBJ1-2
v_call: TRBV7-9
clone_size: -
cdr3_nt: TGTGCCAGCAGCTTAGTGGCCGGGGAAGGCTACACCTTC
cdr3_aa: CASSLVAGEGYTF

d_call: -
j_call: TRBJ2-4
v_call: TRBV12-3/TRBV12-4
clone_size: few
cdr3_nt: TGTGCCAGCAGCTTAAGGGAGGGGGACATTCAGTACTTC
cdr3_aa: CASSLREGDIQYF

d_call: TRBD1
j_call: TRBJ2-3
v_call: TRBV2
clone_size: many
cdr3_nt: TGTGCCAGCAGTCTGACAGGGGGACCCCCCGGTACGCAGTATTTT
cdr3_aa: CASSLTGGPPGTQYF

d_call: TRBD1
j_call: TRBJ2-5
v_call: TRBV28
clone_size: -
cdr3_nt: TGTGCCAGCAGTTTATGGCCCCGGGACAGGGGAGTAAAGACCCAGTACTTC
cdr3_aa: CASSLWPRDRGVKTQYF

d_call: TRBD1
j_call: TRBJ1-2
v_call: TRBV7-8
clone_size: few
cdr3_nt: TGTGCCAGCAGCTCACGGGACAGGGGACATGGCTACACCTTC
cdr3_aa: CASSSRDRGHGYTF

d_call: TRBD1
j_call: TRBJ2-7
v_call: TRBV11-2
clone_size: -
cdr3_nt: TGTGCCAGCAGCTTAGTCCGCGGCAGGGGGCTGTACGAGCAGTACTTC
cdr3_aa: CASSLVRGRGLYEQYF

d_call: -
j_call: TRBJ1-4
v_call: TRBV27
clone_size: -
cdr3_nt: TGTGCCAGCAGTTTTTTCGGGACTAATGAAAAACTGTTTTTT
cdr3_aa: CASSFFGTNEKLFF

d_call: -
j_call: TRBJ2-1
v_call: TRBV10-3
clone_size: few
cdr3_nt: TGTGCCATCAGTGAGTCTTCGAGGGCATCCTACAATGAGCAGTTCTTC
cdr3_aa: CAISESSRASYNEQFF

d_call: TRBD2
j_call: TRBJ2-3
v_call: TRBV14
clone_size: -
cdr3_nt: TGTGCCAGCAGCGGGAGGGGCACAGATACGCAGTATTTT
cdr3_aa: CASSGRGTDTQYF

d_call: TRBD1
j_call: TRBJ1-4
v_call: TRBV12-3/TRBV12-4
clone_size: few
cdr3_nt: TGTGCCAGCAGCCAGACAGGGGGCCGTGAAAAACTGTTTTTT
cdr3_aa: CASSQTGGREKLFF

d_call: -
j_call: TRBJ1-6
v_call: TRBV5-5
clone_size: -
cdr3_nt: TGTGCCAGCAGCGCGACAGATTCACCCCTCCACTTT
cdr3_aa: CASSATDSPLHF

d_call: -
j_call: TRBJ1-1
v_call: TRBV27
clone_size: -
cdr3_nt: TGTGCCAGCAGTACCCAGGACAAGAACACTGAAGCTTTCTTT
cdr3_aa: CASSTQDKNTEAFF

d_call: -
j_call: TRBJ2-5
v_call: TRBV6-6
clone_size: few
cdr3_nt: TGTGCCAGCAGTTACTGGGGGACCCAGTACTTC
cdr3_aa: CASSYWGTQYF

d_call: TRBD1
j_call: TRBJ1-4
v_call: TRBV6-2/TRBV6-3
clone_size: once
cdr3_nt: TGTGCCAGCGGATCCGGGACAGGGTATGAAAAACTGTTTTTT
cdr3_aa: CASGSGTGYEKLFF

d_call: -
j_call: TRBJ1-5
v_call: TRBV6-2/TRBV6-3
clone_size: few
cdr3_nt: TGTGCCAGCCGGTCGGGCAATCAGCCCCAGCATTTT
cdr3_aa: CASRSGNQPQHF

d_call: -
j_call: TRBJ1-1
v_call: TRBV3-1
clone_size: few
cdr3_nt: TGTGCCAGCAGCCAAGTTGTAAGGGGCACTGAAGCTTTCTTT
cdr3_aa: CASSQVVRGTEAFF

d_call: TRBD1
j_call: TRBJ1-3
v_call: TRBV7-2
clone_size: many
cdr3_nt: TGTGCCAGCAGGGAAGGGACAGGGCTAACCGGAAACACCATATATTTT
cdr3_aa: CASREGTGLTGNTIYF

d_call: TRBD1
j_call: TRBJ1-6
v_call: TRBV6-6
clone_size: few
cdr3_nt: TGTGCCAGCAGTGCAACAGGGGTGAATAACTCACCCCTCCACTTT
cdr3_aa: CASSATGVNNSPLHF

d_call: -
j_call: TRBJ1-6
v_call: TRBV27
clone_size: many
cdr3_nt: TGTGCCAGCTCCGACCTAGACAGGCGACGCTCAAATTCACCCCTCCACTTT
cdr3_aa: CASSDLDRRRSNSPLHF

d_call: -
j_call: TRBJ2-5
v_call: TRBV6-6
clone_size: once
cdr3_nt: TGTGCCAGCAGTTACTCGACAGTGATCCAAGAGACCCAGTACTTC
cdr3_aa: CASSYSTVIQETQYF

d_call: -
j_call: TRBJ2-5
v_call: TRBV2
clone_size: -
cdr3_nt: TGTGCCAGCAGTGAAGGTACAGACCCTTCGAAGACCCAGTACTTC
cdr3_aa: CASSEGTDPSKTQYF

d_call: TRBD2
j_call: TRBJ2-7
v_call: TRBV27
clone_size: few
cdr3_nt: TGTGCCAGCAGTTTAGTGCAGTTCGGGCGGGGGGGCAACGAGCAGTACTTC
cdr3_aa: CASSLVQFGRGGNEQYF

d_call: -
j_call: TRBJ1-5
v_call: TRBV7-8
clone_size: many
cdr3_nt: TGTGCCAGCAGCTTAGCCAGGGCGGGACAGCCCCAGCATTTT
cdr3_aa: CASSLARAGQPQHF

d_call: -
j_call: TRBJ2-7
v_call: TRBV18
clone_size: few
cdr3_nt: TGTGCCAGCTCAAATCTCGACAGTAGCTCCTACGAGCAGTACTTC
cdr3_aa: CASSNLDSSSYEQYF

d_call: -
j_call: TRBJ2-3
v_call: TRBV7-2
clone_size: many
cdr3_nt: TGTGCCAGCGGAAAAGAACGCACAGATACGCAGTATTTT
cdr3_aa: CASGKERTDTQYF

d_call: -
j_call: TRBJ2-2
v_call: TRBV29-1
clone_size: -
cdr3_nt: TGCAGCGTTGAGAGCTCAGTCAACACCGGGGAGCTGTTTTTT
cdr3_aa: CSVESSVNTGELFF

d_call: -
j_call: TRBJ1-5
v_call: TRBV20-1
clone_size: few
cdr3_nt: TGCAGTGCTAGAGATAAAAACAGTCGAGGGCAGCCCCAGCATTTT
cdr3_aa: CSARDKNSRGQPQHF

d_call: TRBD2
j_call: TRBJ2-1
v_call: TRBV5-1
clone_size: -
cdr3_nt: TGCGCCAGCAGCTCCGGACTAGCGGGGGGGCTGGAGCAGTTCTTC
cdr3_aa: CASSSGLAGGLEQFF

d_call: -
j_call: TRBJ1-5
v_call: TRBV19
clone_size: -
cdr3_nt: TGTGCCAGTAGGGACAGTGGACAGCCCCAGCATTTT
cdr3_aa: CASRDSGQPQHF